Listed here are 16 T cell receptor beta chains from one sample, sequenced in a study of blood T cell repertoires in COVID-19. Some clones are missing from TCRdb's copy, which holds only in-frame ones; the method was immunoSEQ multiplex PCR. The sample carries about 21,000 clones, 80% to 90% recorded once. The sequencing sample was made of peripheral blood. These receptors all stem from a man aged 65-85 years with active COVID-19.

The V call is TRBV3-1 (or the pseudogene TRBV3-2), the J call TRBJ2-7; possible D gene TRBD2, 5 bases. V was clipped by 0 bases and J by 2 bases, with 14 bases between them. From germline, CDR1 is LGHDT and CDR2 YNNKEL (reference sequence). The CDR3 spans 16 residues. The CDR3 bases are TGTGCCAGCAGCCAAGAAACTGAGGGTCCCCCCTACGAGCAGTACTTC. It yields the protein CASSQETEGPPYEQYF.

The chain has TRBV5-1 and TRBJ1-1; D possibly corresponds to TRBD1 (5 bases). Germline V gene lookup returns CDR1 SGHRS and CDR2 YFSETQ. The CDR3 has 17 residues. Trimming removed 5 bases at V and 0 bases at J, with 20 bases between. The CDR3 sequence: CASRTGRPGPLNTEAFF. The CDR3 DNA is TGCGCCAGCAGAACAGGTAGGCCAGGACCTTTGAACACTGAAGCTTTCTTT.

The V gene is TRBV3-1 (or the pseudogene TRBV3-2), the J gene TRBJ2-5; D possibly corresponds to TRBD2 (6 bases). This CDR3 comprises 14 residues. Trimming pared 4 bases from V and 5 bases from J, leaving 14 bases between. CDR1 is LGHDT and CDR2 is YNNKEL in the germline V gene (reference sequence). CDR3 amino acids: CASSPRLDGETQYF. The CDR3 bases are TGTGCCAGCAGCCCAAGACTAGATGGGGAGACCCAGTACTTC.

V is TRBV21-1 and J is TRBJ1-3; the D call TRBD1 from the table was never checked on the DNA. TRBV21-1 is a recognized pseudogene. The CDR3 runs 20 residues. CDR3 in DNA: TGTGCCAGCAGCAAACAACCCCTCAGACTCGACAGTCACTCTGGAAACACCATATATTTT. Its protein is CASSKQPLRLDSHSGNTIYF.

CDR3 loop: CAWTDSPRAQPQHF. CDR3 DNA: TGTGCCTGGACGGACAGCCCCAGGGCTCAGCCCCAGCATTTT. The J gene is TRBJ1-5, the V gene TRBV30; weak D call: TRBD1 (6 bases). Germline V CDR1 and CDR2: GTSNPN, SVGIG (reference sequence). Trimming removed 4 bases at V and 6 bases at J, with 16 bases between. This CDR3 comprises 14 residues.

The rearrangement uses TRBV4-2 and TRBJ1-1; no clear D gene. The V end was cut by 6 bases, the J end by 1 base, with 9 bases between. The CDR3 length is 13 residues. Germline assignment: CDR1 LGHNA and CDR2 YNFKEQ. In nucleotides, the CDR3 is TGTGCCAGCAGTGAGAACCAGAACACTGAAGCTTTCTTT. Residues: CASSENQNTEAFF.

The chain has TRBV30 and TRBJ2-1, with 9 bases fitting TRBD1. Trimming removed 3 bases from V and 8 bases from J; junction bases left unmatched: 17. The CDR3 length is 17 residues. CDR1 is GTSNPN and CDR2 is SVGIG in the germline V gene (reference sequence). DNA for the CDR3: TGTGCCTGGAGGCAGGAGCCGGGACAGGGTTTATCTTATGAGCAGTTCTTC. Translating it yields CAWRQEPGQGLSYEQFF.

Note on this clone: At one of its ends the junction is not consistent with the germline gene, which may arise from a read error. This sequence joins TRBV11-3 and TRBJ1-1; D may be TRBD1 (5 bases). CDR3 length equals 14 residues. CDR1 is SGHNT, CDR2 YENEEA, per germline. The CDR3: CAGRAGGGSTEAFF. The CDR3, as DNA: TGTGCCGGCAGGGCCGGTGGGGGGAGTACTGAAGCTTTCTTT.

The CDR3 DNA sequence: TGCAGCGTTGCGGTGAGCTCCTACAATGAGCAGTTCTTC. The encoded protein is CSVAVSSYNEQFF. The rearrangement joins TRBV29-1 to TRBJ2-1; D gene unclear. Trimming took off 4 bases at V and 0 bases at J, with 7 bases between the two ends. CDR3 size: 13 residues. CDR1 SQVTM and CDR2 ANQGSEA come from the germline V gene.

The chain carries TRBV5-1 and TRBJ1-6; no reliable D call. Trimming stripped 4 bases from V and 6 bases from J, with 17 bases between. This CDR3 has 16 residues. From germline, CDR1 is SGHRS and CDR2 YFSETQ. In DNA, the CDR3 is TGCGCCAGCAGCGAGGACTTAGTAGGTCCTAATTCACCCCTCCACTTT. It encodes CASSEDLVGPNSPLHF.

On this clone itself: The junction departs from germline at one end; a sequencing error may be responsible. The rearrangement uses TRBV7-3 and TRBJ2-5; TRBD2 agrees at 13 bases. The germline V gene has CDR1 SGHTA and CDR2 FQGTGA. This CDR3 is built from 14 residues. The CDR3 bases are TGTGCCAGCAGCCTGGGACTAGCGGGACATCAATGGCACTTC. Its protein product is CASSLGLAGHQWHF.

The chain is built from TRBV10-3 and TRBJ2-2; 11 bases are shared with TRBD2. Looked up from germline, CDR1 is ENHRY and CDR2 is SYGVKD. V shed 3 bases, J shed 5 bases, and the junction held 5 bases outside the gene matches. The CDR3 spans 16 residues. CDR3 sequence reads: CAISESWTSGTGELFF. The CDR3 DNA reads as TGTGCCATCAGTGAATCCTGGACTAGCGGGACCGGGGAGCTGTTTTTT.

The V call is TRBV3-1 (or the pseudogene TRBV3-2), the J call TRBJ1-2, with 9 bases fitting TRBD1. V was pared by 0 bases and J by 4 bases, with 9 bases of the junction left unmatched. Germline lookup yields CDR1 LGHDT and CDR2 YNNKEL (reference sequence). The CDR3 covers 17 residues. In DNA form, the CDR3 reads TGTGCCAGCAGCCAAGAGCCGTGGACAGGGGAAGGCTATGGCTACACCTTC. Translating gives CASSQEPWTGEGYGYTF.

This sequence joins TRBV7-3 and TRBJ2-5; a weak D match, TRBD2 (5 bases). CDR1 is SGHTA, CDR2 FQGTGA, per germline. The CDR3 length is 13 residues. Trimming removed 3 bases from V and 4 bases from J, with 9 bases in between. The CDR3 is CASSFGGGETQYF. Written as DNA, the CDR3 is TGTGCCAGCAGCTTTGGCGGAGGAGAGACCCAGTACTTC.

The V call is TRBV2, the J call TRBJ1-1; the D gene is possibly TRBD1 (5 bases). Germline CDR1 is SNHLY and CDR2 is FYNNEI. This CDR3 region has 11 residues. Deletions cut 7 bases from V and 4 bases from J, with 7 bases between. Here the CDR3 DNA reads TGTGCCAGCACCGGGGGCACTGAAGCTTTCTTT. This encodes CASTGGTEAFF. The full variable domain, completed using reference TRBV2 and TRBJ1-1, is EPEVTQTPSHQVTQMGQEVILRCVPISNHLYFYWYRQILGQKVEFLVSFYNNEISEKSEIFDDQFSVERPDGSNFTLKIRSTKLEDSAMYFCASTGGTEAFFGQGTRLTVV.

This clone was seen a handful of times. This chain connects TRBV2 to TRBJ2-7, with D possibly TRBD2 on 6 matching bases. V was pared by 3 bases and J by 7 bases, with 10 bases between. Germline V lookup: CDR1 SNHLY, CDR2 FYNNEI. The CDR3 is made up of 12 amino acids. This CDR3 is CASSDWSGEQYF. In nucleotides, the CDR3 is TGTGCCAGCAGTGATTGGAGCGGGGAGCAGTACTTC.